The text below deals with one TCR beta chain. Antigen unknown. This entry is derived from a study of persistence of HIV-infected CD4 T cells. The stimulus was an HIV-1 Gag 15-mer peptide pool, 0.8 to 1 ug/peptide/mL. CD40L/CD69 double-negative CD45RO-high memory CD4+ T cells were collected. The libraries were made with immunoSEQ version 4 in survey mode. Measured with immunoSEQ multiplex PCR; TCRdb has only the in-frame clones, and not every one. The table includes about 41,000 clones, 75% to 85% detected once. Trimming at V came to 6 bases and at J to 7 bases, leaving 6 bases not matched to a gene. Germline CDR1 and CDR2: ENHRY and SYGVKD. CDR3 size: 15 residues.

This clonotype was sampled from an adult man with HIV who was CMV-seropositive. The J gene is TRBJ2-2, the V gene TRBV10-3, with 12 positions matching TRBD1. This specimen consisted of CD4+ T cells sorted from PBMCs after roughly 18-hour stimulation, obtained from a patient who received antiretroviral therapy. CDR3 DNA: TGTGCCATCAGCCGGGACAGGGGGCAGGACGGGGAGCTGTTTTTT. Translated, it gives CAISRDRGQDGELFF.